One sample yielded the 21 T cell receptor beta chains listed below, sequenced in a study of OX40 agonist ivuxolimab in advanced cancers. Method: immunoSEQ multiplex PCR; TCRdb's copy keeps in-frame clones and lacks some. Of roughly 71,000 clones in the sample, around 83% were seen once. This specimen was CD4+ or CD8+ T cells sorted from blood, taken in a trial of the OX40 agonist ivuxolimab. Receptor source: an adult with an advanced solid tumor such as melanoma, head and neck, liver or kidney cancer.

Note on this clone: Since a much larger clone is just one base distant, this may be a read error. The chain has TRBV2 and TRBJ2-1; 10 bases map to TRBD2. Unmatched junction bases numbered 1, after V lost 4 bases and J lost 1 base. The CDR3 consists of 15 residues. CDR1 and CDR2 from the germline V gene are SNHLY and FYNNEI. CDR3 bases: TGTGCCAGCAGTGGGACTAGCGGTTCCTACAATGAGCAGTTCTTC. The encoded protein is CASSGTSGSYNEQFF.

This clone was seen more than once but under ten times. This sequence joins TRBV14 and TRBJ1-1; D is unresolved. The germline gives CDR1 SGHDN, CDR2 FVKESK. The CDR3 is 16 residues long. Between the trimmed V and J ends, which lost 5 bases and 0 bases, there was a span of 16 bases. CDR3 coding DNA: TGTGCCAGCAGCAGGGTCGCTTTTGGAGTGAACACTGAAGCTTTCTTT. Translation: CASSRVAFGVNTEAFF.

This clone has a handful of counts. The chain combines TRBV15 with TRBJ1-1; D call uncertain. Trimming shortened V by 5 bases and J by 7 bases, and 11 bases separated the two germline ends. Germline V gene lookup returns CDR1 LNHNV and CDR2 YYDKDF (reference sequence). CDR3 length: 12 amino acids. The CDR3 bases are TGTGCCACCAGCGGGAATCATAATGAAGCTTTCTTT. Translation gives CATSGNHNEAFF.

V gene TRBV7-6 combines with J gene TRBJ1-6; 8 bases match TRBD1. Losses at the gene ends were 0 bases for V and 11 bases for J; bases not matched to a gene: 6. This CDR3 contains 15 residues. Germline V gene data show CDR1 as SGHVS and CDR2 as FNYEAQ. CDR3 in DNA: TGTGCCAGCAGCTTAGCTAGGACAGGGTTAACACCCCTCCACTTT. This gives the protein CASSLARTGLTPLHF.

The chain couples TRBV6-1 to TRBJ1-2; TRBD1 is a possible D gene (5 bases). This CDR3 is 13 amino acids long. Per the germline V gene, CDR1 is MNHNS and CDR2 is SASEGT. V lost 5 bases to trimming and J lost 5 bases, with 12 bases between them. The CDR3 loop is CASSPAGEYGYTF. The CDR3 DNA follows: TGTGCCAGCAGTCCCGCGGGGGAGTATGGCTACACCTTC.

The rearrangement links TRBV6-6 to TRBJ2-5; 8 bases line up with TRBD1. With V trimmed by 7 bases and J by 4 bases, 5 bases remained unmatched. The CDR3 has 13 amino acids. Germline-derived CDR1 and CDR2 are MNHNY and SVGAGI (reference sequence). The chain's CDR3 is CASTLTGGETQYF. CDR3 coding DNA: TGTGCCAGCACTCTTACAGGGGGAGAGACCCAGTACTTC.

In nucleotides, the CDR3 is TGTGCCAGCAGCTTAGAAGCGGGGGGACAAGAGACCCAGTACTTC. Protein: CASSLEAGGQETQYF. This sequence joins TRBV7-2 and TRBJ2-5; 9 bases map to TRBD2. The CDR3 runs to 15 residues. Germline lookup yields CDR1 SGHTA and CDR2 FQGNSA. V trimming: 1 base; J trimming: 2 bases; junction bases outside the gene matches: 2.

This rearrangement joins TRBV5-1 to TRBJ1-2; 7 bases align to TRBD1. The CDR3 has 17 amino acids. Germline assignment: CDR1 SGHRS and CDR2 YFSETQ. The trim removed 0 bases at V and 1 base at J, leaving 9 bases unmatched. For the CDR3, the DNA is TGCGCCAGCAGCTTGGCCCAGGGGGGCGCGGGTAACTATGGCTACACCTTC. Translated: CASSLAQGGAGNYGYTF.

This chain joins TRBV29-1 and TRBJ1-2; the D gene is possibly TRBD1 (5 bases). The V gene lost 6 bases and the J gene lost 4 bases, with 15 bases spanning the gap. The CDR3 covers 13 residues. From germline, CDR1 is SQVTM and CDR2 ANQGSEA. CDR3 region: CSVQLGAAYGYTF. The CDR3 coding sequence is TGCAGCGTCCAATTAGGGGCGGCCTATGGCTACACCTTC.

The CDR3 region has the DNA TGCAGTGCTAAGCGATTCACTGAAGCTTTCTTT. Translating it yields CSAKRFTEAFF. The chain is built from TRBV20-1 and TRBJ1-1; D remains ambiguous. Germline loops: CDR1 DFQATT, CDR2 SNEGSKA (reference sequence). Trimming cost V 4 bases and J 4 bases, with 7 bases left between them. There are 11 residues in the CDR3.

J is TRBJ2-7 and V is TRBV5-4, with D possibly being TRBD1 (6 bases). Germline assignment: CDR1 SGHNT and CDR2 YYREEE (reference sequence). The CDR3 totals 15 residues. Trimming took 2 bases from V and 0 from J, leaving 12 bases between them. CDR3 protein: CASSLPDSASYEQYF. Written as DNA, the CDR3 is TGTGCCAGCAGCTTACCGGACAGCGCCTCCTACGAGCAGTACTTC.

This chain links TRBV7-3 with TRBJ1-6; no reliable D call. Germline values: CDR1 SGHTA, CDR2 FQGTGA. Between the trimmed V and J ends, which lost 1 base and 7 bases, there was a span of 5 bases. The CDR3 spans 13 residues. This chain's CDR3 is CASSLNPNSPLHF. CDR3 nucleotide sequence: TGTGCCAGCAGCTTAAATCCCAATTCACCCCTCCACTTT.

The chain recombines TRBV5-1 with TRBJ1-1; possible D gene TRBD1, 5 bases. The V end lost 4 bases, the J end lost 1 base, and 14 bases lay between the germline ends. This CDR3 is 15 amino acids long. CDR1 is SGHRS, CDR2 YFSETQ, per germline. The CDR3 protein is CASSPGDRWNTEAFF. In nucleotides, the CDR3 is TGCGCCAGCAGCCCGGGGGATAGGTGGAACACTGAAGCTTTCTTT.

V gene TRBV7-8 combines with J gene TRBJ2-1; D not resolved. V shed 1 base and J shed 3 bases, with 10 bases lying between them. The CDR3 totals 15 residues. The germline V gene encodes CDR1 SGHVS and CDR2 FQNEAQ. The CDR3 sequence is CASSLGIQIYNEQFF. For the CDR3, the DNA is TGTGCCAGCAGCTTAGGAATCCAGATCTACAATGAGCAGTTCTTC. Filled out from reference TRBV7-8 and TRBJ2-1, the complete variable domain reads GAGVSQSPRYKVAKRGQDVALRCDPISGHVSLFWYQQALGQGPEFLTYFQNEAQLDKSGLPSDRFFAERPEGSVSTLKIQRTQQEDSAVYLCASSLGIQIYNEQFFGPGTRLTVL.

Comments on this clone: At one end, the junction sequence differs from germline, possibly due to a read error. V usage is TRBV6-5 and J usage is TRBJ2-7; TRBD1 matches 9 bases. The germline V gene encodes CDR1 MNHEY and CDR2 SVGAGI. This CDR3 region has 11 residues. In DNA, the CDR3 is TGTGCCAGCAGTTCCCGGGACAGGGCGAACTTC. Translation gives CASSSRDRANF.

This chain connects TRBV9 to TRBJ2-1; 10 bases map to TRBD2. CDR3 length: 15 residues. V was pared by 5 bases and J by 6 bases, with 8 bases of the junction left unmatched. The germline V gene encodes CDR1 SGDLS and CDR2 YYNGEE. CDR3 amino acids: CASSSSGSLPNEQFF. In DNA, the CDR3 is TGTGCCAGCAGTTCTAGCGGGAGCCTACCCAATGAGCAGTTCTTC.

Regarding this clone: At one of its ends the junction is not consistent with the germline gene, which may arise from a read error. The genes are TRBV15 and TRBJ2-1; either TRBD1 or TRBD2 may fit D (5 bases each). CDR1 and CDR2 (germline): LNHNV, YYDKDF (reference sequence). The CDR3 covers 15 residues. The CDR3 bases are TGTGCCACCAGCAGAGATATGGGGGATTGGAATGAGCGGTTCTTC. Protein sequence: CATSRDMGDWNERFF.

This clone was seen a single time. The chain combines TRBV5-1 with TRBJ1-6; D remains ambiguous. The CDR3 length is 15 residues. Between the trimmed V and J ends, which lost 0 bases and 6 bases, there was a span of 10 bases. The germline CDR1 and CDR2 sequences are SGHRS and YFSETQ. The DNA for the CDR3 is TGCGCCAGCAGCTTGGTTCCAGGCAGTAATTCACCCCTCCACTTT. This gives the protein CASSLVPGSNSPLHF.

CDR3 sequence: CASSPGTGGTEAFF. The CDR3 DNA follows: TGTGCCAGCAGCCCTGGGACAGGAGGGACTGAAGCTTTCTTT. The chain couples TRBV11-2 to TRBJ1-1, with 8 bases identical to TRBD1. The CDR3 has 14 amino acids. V lost 5 bases and J lost 5; bases outside the gene matches: 7. Germline V CDR1 and CDR2: SGHAT, FQNNGV. The whole variable domain, filled in from reference TRBV11-2 and TRBJ1-1, reads EAGVAQSPRYKIIEKRQSVAFWCNPISGHATLYWYQQILGQGPKLLIQFQNNGVVDDSQLPKDRFSAERLKGVDSTLKIQPAKLEDSAVYLCASSPGTGGTEAFFGQGTRLTVV.

This chain links TRBV27 with TRBJ2-7; the match to TRBD1 covers 9 bases. Trimming at V came to 5 bases and at J to 6 bases, leaving 11 bases not matched to a gene. The CDR3 consists of 15 residues. Germline values: CDR1 MNHEY, CDR2 SMNVEV (reference sequence). The DNA of the CDR3 is TGTGCCAGCAGTGCGGGGACAGGGTCCAAAGGCGAGCAGTACTTC. Protein sequence: CASSAGTGSKGEQYF.

The genes are TRBV4-1 and TRBJ1-1, with D maybe TRBD1 (5 bases). Germline lookup yields CDR1 MGHRA and CDR2 YSYEKL. The CDR3 has 14 residues. The V end lost 3 bases, the J end lost 11 bases, and 19 bases lay between the germline ends. In DNA, the CDR3 is TGCGCCAGCAGCCAGGCTCGATTCGGGACTACGGCTTTCTTT. This encodes CASSQARFGTTAFF.